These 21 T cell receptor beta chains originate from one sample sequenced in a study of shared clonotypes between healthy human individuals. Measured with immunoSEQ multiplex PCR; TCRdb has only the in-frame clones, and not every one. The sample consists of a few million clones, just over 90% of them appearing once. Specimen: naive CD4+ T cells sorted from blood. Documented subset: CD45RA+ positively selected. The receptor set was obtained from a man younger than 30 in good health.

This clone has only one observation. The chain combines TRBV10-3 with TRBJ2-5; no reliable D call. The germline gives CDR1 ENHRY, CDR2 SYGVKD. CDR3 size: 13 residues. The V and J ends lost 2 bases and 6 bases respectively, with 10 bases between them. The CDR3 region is CAISESEAQTQYF. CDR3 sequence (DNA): TGTGCCATCAGTGAGAGCGAGGCCCAGACCCAGTACTTC.

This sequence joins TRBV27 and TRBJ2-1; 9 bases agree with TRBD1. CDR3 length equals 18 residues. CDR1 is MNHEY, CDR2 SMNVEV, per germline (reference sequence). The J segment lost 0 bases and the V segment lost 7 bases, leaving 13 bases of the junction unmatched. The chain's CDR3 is CASNRGTGRKSSYNEQFF. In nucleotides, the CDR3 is TGTGCCAGCAACCGAGGGACAGGGAGGAAGAGCTCCTACAATGAGCAGTTCTTC.

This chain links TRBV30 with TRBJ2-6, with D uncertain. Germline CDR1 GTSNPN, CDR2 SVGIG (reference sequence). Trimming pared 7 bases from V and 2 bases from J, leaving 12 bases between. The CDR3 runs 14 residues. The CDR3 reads CASTRGAGANVLTF. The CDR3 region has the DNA TGTGCCTCTACAAGAGGTGCTGGGGCCAACGTCCTGACTTTC.

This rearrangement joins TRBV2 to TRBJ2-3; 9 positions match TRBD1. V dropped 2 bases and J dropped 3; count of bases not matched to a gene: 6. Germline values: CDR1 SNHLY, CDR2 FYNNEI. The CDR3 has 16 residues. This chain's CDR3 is CASSESDRGGTDTQYF. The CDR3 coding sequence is TGTGCCAGCAGTGAATCGGACAGGGGTGGGACAGATACGCAGTATTTT.

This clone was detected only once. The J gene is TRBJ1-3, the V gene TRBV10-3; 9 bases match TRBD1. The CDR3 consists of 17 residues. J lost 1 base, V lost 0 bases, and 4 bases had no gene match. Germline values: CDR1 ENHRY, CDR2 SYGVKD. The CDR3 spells CAISESWDRVSGNTIYF. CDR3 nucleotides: TGTGCCATCAGTGAGTCGTGGGACAGGGTATCTGGAAACACCATATATTTT.

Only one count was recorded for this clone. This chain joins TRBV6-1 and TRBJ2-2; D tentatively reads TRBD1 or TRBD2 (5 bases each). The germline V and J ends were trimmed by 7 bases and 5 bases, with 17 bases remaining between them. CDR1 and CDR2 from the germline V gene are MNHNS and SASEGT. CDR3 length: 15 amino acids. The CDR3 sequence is CASTLGVTGTGELFF. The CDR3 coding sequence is TGTGCCAGCACCCTAGGGGTAACGGGAACCGGGGAGCTGTTTTTT.

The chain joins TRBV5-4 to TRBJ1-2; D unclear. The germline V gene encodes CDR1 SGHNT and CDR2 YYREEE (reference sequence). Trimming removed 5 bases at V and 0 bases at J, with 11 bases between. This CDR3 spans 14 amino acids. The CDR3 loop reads CASSTGDPNYGYTF. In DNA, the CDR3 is TGTGCCAGCAGTACCGGGGATCCTAACTATGGCTACACCTTC.

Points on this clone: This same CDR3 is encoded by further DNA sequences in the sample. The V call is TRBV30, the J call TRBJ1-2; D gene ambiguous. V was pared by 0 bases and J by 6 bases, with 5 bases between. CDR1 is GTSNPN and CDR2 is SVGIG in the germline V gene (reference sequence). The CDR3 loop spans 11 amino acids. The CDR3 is CAWSVLDGYTF. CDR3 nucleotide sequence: TGTGCCTGGAGTGTTCTAGATGGCTACACCTTC.

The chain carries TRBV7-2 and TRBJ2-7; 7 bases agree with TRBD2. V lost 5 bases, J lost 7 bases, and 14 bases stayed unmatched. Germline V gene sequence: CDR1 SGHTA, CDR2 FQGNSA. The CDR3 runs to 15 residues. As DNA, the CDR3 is TGTGCCAGCAGCCCACCCTTAGCGGGCTGGGGGGAGCAGTACTTC. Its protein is CASSPPLAGWGEQYF.

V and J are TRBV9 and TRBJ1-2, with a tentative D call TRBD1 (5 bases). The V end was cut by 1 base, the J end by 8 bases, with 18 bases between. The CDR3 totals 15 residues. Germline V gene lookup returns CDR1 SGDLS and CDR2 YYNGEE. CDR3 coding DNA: TGTGCCAGCAGCGTAAAGGTGGGGCCGACGGGGGGCTACACCTTC. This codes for CASSVKVGPTGGYTF. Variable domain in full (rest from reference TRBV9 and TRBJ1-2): DSGVTQTPKHLITATGQRVTLRCSPRSGDLSVYWYQQSLDQGLQFLIQYYNGEERAKGNILERFSAQQFPDLHSELNLSSLELGDSALYFCASSVKVGPTGGYTFGSGTRLTVV.

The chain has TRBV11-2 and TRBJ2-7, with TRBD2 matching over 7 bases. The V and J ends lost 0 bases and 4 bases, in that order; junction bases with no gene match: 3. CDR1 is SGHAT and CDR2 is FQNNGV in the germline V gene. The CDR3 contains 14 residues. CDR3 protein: CASSLEGGSYEQYF. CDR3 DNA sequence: TGTGCCAGCAGCTTAGAGGGGGGGTCATACGAGCAGTACTTC.

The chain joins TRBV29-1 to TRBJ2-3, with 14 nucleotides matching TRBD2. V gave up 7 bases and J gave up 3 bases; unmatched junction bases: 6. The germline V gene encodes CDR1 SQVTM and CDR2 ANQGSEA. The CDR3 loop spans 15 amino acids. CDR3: CSAQGLAGATDTQYF. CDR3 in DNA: TGCAGCGCCCAGGGACTAGCGGGGGCGACAGATACGCAGTATTTT.

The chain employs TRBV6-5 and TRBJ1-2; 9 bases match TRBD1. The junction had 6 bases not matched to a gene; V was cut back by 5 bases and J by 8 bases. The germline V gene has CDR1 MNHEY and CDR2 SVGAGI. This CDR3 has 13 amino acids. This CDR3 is CASSRTGEGGYTF. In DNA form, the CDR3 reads TGTGCCAGCAGTAGGACAGGGGAAGGAGGCTACACCTTC.

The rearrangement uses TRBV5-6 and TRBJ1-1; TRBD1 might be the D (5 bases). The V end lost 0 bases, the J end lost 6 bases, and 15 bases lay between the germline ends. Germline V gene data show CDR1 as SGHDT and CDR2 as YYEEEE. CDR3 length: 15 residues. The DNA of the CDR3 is TGTGCCAGCAGCTTGGCCCCGGGGGAAACAGCTGAAGCTTTCTTT. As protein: CASSLAPGETAEAFF.

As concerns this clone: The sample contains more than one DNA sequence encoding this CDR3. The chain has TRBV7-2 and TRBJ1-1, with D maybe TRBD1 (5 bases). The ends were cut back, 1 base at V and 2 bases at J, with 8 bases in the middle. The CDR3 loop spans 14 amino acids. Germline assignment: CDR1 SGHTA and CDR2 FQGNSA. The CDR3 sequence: CASSLGGVNTEAFF. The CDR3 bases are TGTGCCAGCAGCTTAGGAGGGGTCAACACTGAAGCTTTCTTT.

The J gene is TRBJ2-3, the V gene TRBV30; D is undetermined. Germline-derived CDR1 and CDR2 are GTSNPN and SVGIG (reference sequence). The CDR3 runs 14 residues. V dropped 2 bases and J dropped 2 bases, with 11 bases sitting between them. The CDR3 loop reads CAWSTHAHTDTQYF. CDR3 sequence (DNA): TGTGCCTGGAGTACCCATGCGCACACAGATACGCAGTATTTT.

In nucleotides, the CDR3 is TGCGCCAGCAGCACGGACGGATTGGGGGGCACTGAAGCTTTCTTT. It codes for CASSTDGLGGTEAFF. The chain joins TRBV5-1 to TRBJ1-1, with a possible D match to TRBD1 (5 bases). Germline-derived CDR1 and CDR2 are SGHRS and YFSETQ. This CDR3 has 15 amino acids. Trimming cost V 4 bases and J 4 bases, with 17 bases left between them.

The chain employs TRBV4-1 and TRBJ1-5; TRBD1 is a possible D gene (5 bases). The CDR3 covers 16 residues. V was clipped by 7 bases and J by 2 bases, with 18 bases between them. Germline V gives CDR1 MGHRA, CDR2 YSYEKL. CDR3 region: CASNLVYVGGNQPQHF. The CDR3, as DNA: TGCGCCAGCAACCTAGTGTACGTAGGGGGCAATCAGCCCCAGCATTTT.

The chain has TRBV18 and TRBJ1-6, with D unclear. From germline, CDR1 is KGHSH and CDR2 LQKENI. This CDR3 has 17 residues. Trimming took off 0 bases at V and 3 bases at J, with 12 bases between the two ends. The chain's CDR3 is CASSPPAGFIYNSPLHF. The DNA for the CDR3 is TGTGCCAGCTCACCACCGGCAGGATTTATCTATAATTCACCCCTCCACTTT.

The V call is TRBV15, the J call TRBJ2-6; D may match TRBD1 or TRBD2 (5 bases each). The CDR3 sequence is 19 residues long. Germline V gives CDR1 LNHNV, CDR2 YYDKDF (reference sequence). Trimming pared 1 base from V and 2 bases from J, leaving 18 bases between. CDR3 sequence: CATSRVPPGSSAGANVLTF. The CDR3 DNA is TGTGCCACCAGCAGAGTCCCCCCAGGGAGTAGCGCTGGGGCCAACGTCCTGACTTTC.

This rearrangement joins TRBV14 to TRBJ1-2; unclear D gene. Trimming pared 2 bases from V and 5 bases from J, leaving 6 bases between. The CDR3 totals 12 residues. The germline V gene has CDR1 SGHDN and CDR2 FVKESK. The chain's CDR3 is CASSQRMYGYTF. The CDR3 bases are TGTGCCAGCAGCCAAAGGATGTATGGCTACACCTTC.